This T cell receptor (beta chain) was found in a study of cytomegalovirus exposure and HLA in healthy donors. Across the study: Approximately 200 million T cells yielded more than 90 million unique TCR beta sequences in earlier analysis.

About this clone itself: Its antigen is still unknown.

The CDR3 sequence is 15 residues long. Germline loops: CDR1 LNHDA, CDR2 SQIVND (reference sequence). V lost 4 bases to trimming and J lost 3 bases; unmatched junction nucleotides: 4. General study results and limits: For most TCR beta V segments, an earlier analysis put the productive rate at about 87% or about 30% of the time. Cytomegalovirus association was assigned to about 150 TCR beta chains.

It was with 60 Vbeta and 13 Jbeta primers that the PCR ran. Only in-frame clones appear in the TCRdb table, and some are missing; sequencing was by immunoSEQ multiplex PCR. The table includes some 150,000 clones, just under 85% detected once. The rearrangement joins TRBV19 to TRBJ2-7; 12 bases are shared with TRBD2. Sequencing input: PBMCs. The origin of this receptor is a woman aged 40 to 50 in good health and CMV-seronegative. The CDR3 loop is CASSTSGRADYEQYF. DNA for the CDR3: TGTGCCAGTAGTACTAGCGGGAGGGCTGACTACGAGCAGTACTTC.